The clone carrying this T cell receptor beta chain has a count of ten or more. What it binds is unknown. This CDR3 has 13 amino acids. V shed 5 bases and J shed 5 bases, with 10 bases lying between them. The germline gives CDR1 ENHRY, CDR2 SYGVKD. The sample is drawn from a study of T-cell reconstitution after alpha-beta-depleted transplantation in children. Preparation of the TCRbeta library was carried out with unique molecular identifiers. TCRdb re-derived calls from the PCR reads in MiXCR, one entry per CDR3 protein. The profile shows some 350,000 distinct CDR3 sequences, about 17% of them singletons. Study conclusions and caveats: Reports say that about two months after transplant, the alpha-beta T cells came out of several hundred graft clones that had expanded. Surviving recipient T cells and thymic progenitors produced the high day-60 TCRbeta diversity seen in some patients.

Material: PBMCs, mostly from graft donor cells, obtained 360 days after TCRalphabeta/CD19-depleted stem cell transplant. The J gene is TRBJ2-1, the V gene TRBV10-3; no reliable D call. This clonotype was sampled from a male patient between 2 and 10 years old who had a stem cell transplant for acute lymphoblastic leukemia, so the T cells may come from the graft donor. Here the CDR3 DNA reads TGTGCCATCAGTCCCGGACCTAACAATGAGCAGTTCTTC. Its protein is CAISPGPNNEQFF.